The rows below give T cell receptor beta chains drawn from one sample of a study of beta chain features in type 1 diabetes. Profiled with immunoSEQ multiplex PCR; TCRdb holds only in-frame clones, not every one. Of 450,000 to 550,000 clones detected, about 30% appear once; the ten largest clones hold about 0.065%. The specimen sequenced was naive CD4+ T cells from blood. These receptors were taken from a man aged 18 to 30 in good health. Each CDR3 is given with its conserved first and last residue. The order of the fields is D gene, J gene, V gene, CDR3 protein. The D gene is left open where the match is weak.

.,TRBJ2-1,TRBV9,CASSVGDHLPQFF
TRBD2,TRBJ2-3,TRBV29-1,CSGRTSGTSTDTQYF
TRBD2,TRBJ2-3,TRBV4-2,CASSQERGTDTQYF
.,TRBJ1-2,TRBV30,CAWSPRDGYTF
TRBD1,TRBJ1-2,TRBV6-5,CASSYSDRGAYGYTF
TRBD2,TRBJ2-3,TRBV9,CASSVETSGISTDTQYF
.,TRBJ1-4,TRBV10-3,CATRVTGDEKLFF
.,TRBJ2-2,TRBV9,CASSVRANPPVGELFF
TRBD2,TRBJ2-3,TRBV5-1,CASSLTNAGVSDTQYF
TRBD1,TRBJ1-4,TRBV29-1,CSVEGTAATNEKLFF
.,TRBJ2-7,TRBV30,CAWNLLGRPTYEQYF
.,TRBJ2-7,TRBV27,CASSSFSYEQYF
TRBD1,TRBJ2-1,TRBV19,CASSIMGQGYNEQFF
.,TRBJ2-3,TRBV7-9,CASSFAADTQYF
TRBD1,TRBJ2-1,TRBV7-2,CASSPAGTGQFF
.,TRBJ2-3,TRBV9,CASSAYTTRLTDTQYF
.,TRBJ2-5,TRBV29-1,CSVLPGTRETQYF
.,TRBJ1-1,TRBV30,CAWSVRDRSEAFF
.,TRBJ2-1,TRBV18,CASSPTTGYSGNEQFF
.,TRBJ2-7,TRBV4-2,CASSQDISGEQYF
.,TRBJ1-2,TRBV7-2,CASSLEHRDGGYGYTF
.,.,TRBV30,CAWSKPAGRGYEQYF
.,TRBJ2-1,TRBV7-8,CASSFFSGALSYNEQFF
.,TRBJ2-5,TRBV28,CASSALIETQYF
.,TRBJ1-2,TRBV30,CAWSLVVQAPWGYTF
.,TRBJ2-4,TRBV7-6,CASSRTPGGNWAKNIQYF
TRBD1,TRBJ1-2,TRBV9,CASSVPGQGYGYTF
TRBD1,TRBJ1-4,TRBV30,CAWSRTGIDEKLFF
.,TRBJ2-1,TRBV5-1,CASSLGSNNEQFF
.,TRBJ2-5,TRBV5-1,CASSLAVSSETQYF
TRBD1,TRBJ2-3,TRBV29-1,CSAASPGQVPDTQYF